This T cell receptor beta chain came from a study of cytomegalovirus exposure and HLA in healthy donors. PCR used 60 Vbeta primers and 13 Jbeta primers. The assay was immunoSEQ multiplex PCR, and TCRdb's table has in-frame clones only and misses some. The sample records some 130,000 clones, roughly 75% being singletons. Sequencing was carried out using PBMCs. The sequence was collected from a man aged 25 to 45 in good health.

CDR3 residues: CASSVVSGRPNEQFF. DNA for the CDR3: TGTGCCAGCAGCGTAGTTAGCGGGAGGCCCAATGAGCAGTTCTTC. The rearrangement links TRBV9 to TRBJ2-1; TRBD2 agrees at 10 bases. Per the germline V gene, CDR1 is SGDLS and CDR2 is YYNGEE. The J segment lost 6 bases and the V segment lost 0 bases, leaving 3 bases of the junction unmatched. The CDR3 is made up of 15 amino acids.